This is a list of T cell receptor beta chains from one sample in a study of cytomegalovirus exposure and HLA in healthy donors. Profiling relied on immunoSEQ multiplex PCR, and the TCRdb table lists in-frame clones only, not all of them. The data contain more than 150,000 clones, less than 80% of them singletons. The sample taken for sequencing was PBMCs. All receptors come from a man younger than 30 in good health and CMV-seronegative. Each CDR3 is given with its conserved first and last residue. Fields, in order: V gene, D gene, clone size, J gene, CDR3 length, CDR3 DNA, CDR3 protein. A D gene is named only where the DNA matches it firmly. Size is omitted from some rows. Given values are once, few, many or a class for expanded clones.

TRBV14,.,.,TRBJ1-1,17,TGTGCCAGCAGCCAAAAGCCCGGGACACACTTGAACACTGAAGCCTTCTTT,CASSQKPGTHLNTEAFF
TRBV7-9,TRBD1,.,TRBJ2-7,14,TGTGCCAGCAAACTAACCGGGACAGCGGCCCAGCAGTACTTC,CASKLTGTAAQQYF
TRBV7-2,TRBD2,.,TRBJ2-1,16,TGTGCCAGCAGCTTAAATAGCGGGGTCTCCTACAATGAGCAGTTCTTC,CASSLNSGVSYNEQFF
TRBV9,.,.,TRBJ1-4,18,TGTGCCAGCAGCGTTATTCCGGGTGGGGGGTCAACTAATGAAAAACTGTTTTTT,CASSVIPGGGSTNEKLFF
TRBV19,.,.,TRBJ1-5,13,TGTGCCAGTAGTAGAGTGAGCAATCAGCCCCAGCATTTT,CASSRVSNQPQHF
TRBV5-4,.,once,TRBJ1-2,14,TGTGCCAGCAGCGCCGAACAGGGTCGGCGGGGCTACACCTTC,CASSAEQGRRGYTF
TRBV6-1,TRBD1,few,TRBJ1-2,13,TGTGCCAGCAGCCTCACAGGGGGCCAGGGCTACACCTTC,CASSLTGGQGYTF
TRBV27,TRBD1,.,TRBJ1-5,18,TGTGCCAGCAGTTTAACAGGGACAGCCCTGGGGATCGGTCAGCCCCAGCATTTT,CASSLTGTALGIGQPQHF
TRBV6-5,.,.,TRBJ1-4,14,TGTGCCAGCAGATTCGGGACTCAGGGTGAAAAACTGTTTTTT,CASRFGTQGEKLFF
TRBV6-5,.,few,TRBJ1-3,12,TGTGCCAGCAGTTCGGGAGGAAACACCATATATTTT,CASSSGGNTIYF
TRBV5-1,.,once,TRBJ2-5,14,TGCGCCAGCAGCTTGGCCCCGTCCCCCGAGACCCAGTACTTC,CASSLAPSPETQYF
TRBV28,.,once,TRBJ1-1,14,TGTGCCAGCAGTTTAGCGTATAGGAACACTGAAGCTTTCTTT,CASSLAYRNTEAFF
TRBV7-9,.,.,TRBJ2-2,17,TGTGCCAGCAGCTCCAGGGGGAGAGCGGGAGATACCGGGGAGCTGTTTTTT,CASSSRGRAGDTGELFF
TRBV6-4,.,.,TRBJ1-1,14,TGTGCCAGCAGTGACTCAAGGCCGGAGACTGAAGCTTTCTTT,CASSDSRPETEAFF
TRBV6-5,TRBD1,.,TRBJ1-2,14,TGTGCCAGCAGCCCCAGGGGGCCGTCCTATGGCTACACCTTC,CASSPRGPSYGYTF
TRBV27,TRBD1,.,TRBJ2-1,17,TGTGCCAGCAGTGACTGGAGCGGACAGGGGGCCTACAATGAGCAGTTCTTC,CASSDWSGQGAYNEQFF
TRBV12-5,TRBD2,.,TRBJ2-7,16,TGTGCTAGTGGTTTGGTCGGGACTAGCGGGGGGAGAGTTCAGTACTTC,CASGLVGTSGGRVQYF
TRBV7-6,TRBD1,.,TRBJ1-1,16,TGTGCCAGCAGCTTAGCCCCCCTGGACAGGGGCACTGAAGCTTTCTTT,CASSLAPLDRGTEAFF
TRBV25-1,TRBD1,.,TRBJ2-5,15,TGTGCCAGCAGTTTTGCCGGGACAGCCCAAGAGACCCAGTACTTC,CASSFAGTAQETQYF
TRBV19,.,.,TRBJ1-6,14,TGTGCCAGTAGTACGCAGGGGTATAATTCACCCCTCCACTTT,CASSTQGYNSPLHF
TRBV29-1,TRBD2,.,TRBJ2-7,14,TGCAGCGTGGGGGGGACTAGCGGGAGCTACGAGCAGTACTTC,CSVGGTSGSYEQYF
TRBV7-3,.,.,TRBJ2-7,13,TGTGCCAGCAGCTTTCAGGCGCTTGGCGAGCAGTACTTC,CASSFQALGEQYF
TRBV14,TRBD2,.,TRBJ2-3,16,TGTGCCAGCAGCCAAGATGGGAGGGCCCGCCGGGATACGCAGTATTTT,CASSQDGRARRDTQYF
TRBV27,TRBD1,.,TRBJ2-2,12,TGTGCCAGCAGACAGGGGGCCGGGGAGCTGTTTTTT,CASRQGAGELFF
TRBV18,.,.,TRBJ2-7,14,TGTGCCAGCTCACCGCGTTCCGGGGGCTACGAGCAGTACTTC,CASSPRSGGYEQYF
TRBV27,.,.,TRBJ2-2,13,TGTGCCAGCACACCCGGGATTGGCGGGGAGCTGTTTTTT,CASTPGIGGELFF
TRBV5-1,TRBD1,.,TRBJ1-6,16,TGCGCCAGCAGCCCCGGGACAGGGGACCAGAATTCACCCCTCCACTTT,CASSPGTGDQNSPLHF
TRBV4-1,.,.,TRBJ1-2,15,TGCGCCAGCGGCCTCACGGGGAGAGAAGGCTATGGCTACACCTTC,CASGLTGREGYGYTF
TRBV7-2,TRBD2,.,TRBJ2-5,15,TGTGCCAGCAGCCTAGCGGGAGAGTCCCGAGAGACCCAGTACTTC,CASSLAGESRETQYF
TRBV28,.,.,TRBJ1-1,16,TGTGCCAACCGCACCCCGGGGGGGCCCACGAACACTGAAGCTTTCTTT,CANRTPGGPTNTEAFF
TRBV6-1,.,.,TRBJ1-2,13,TGTGCCAGCAGTCCAGCGGGGGTCTATGGCTACACCTTC,CASSPAGVYGYTF
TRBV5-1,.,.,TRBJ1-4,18,TGCGCCAGCAGCTACTCAGGGGCAGGGCCCCAATCTAATGAAAAACTGTTTTTT,CASSYSGAGPQSNEKLFF
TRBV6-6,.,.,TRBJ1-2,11,TGTGCCAGCAGCCCCTTTTATGGCTACACCTTC,CASSPFYGYTF
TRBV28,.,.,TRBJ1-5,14,TGTGCCAGCACCCGCGGGCAGGCCAATCAGCCCCAGCATTTT,CASTRGQANQPQHF
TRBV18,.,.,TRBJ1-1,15,TGTGCCAGCTCACCACGTCAGGGATTCGACACTGAAGCTTTCTTT,CASSPRQGFDTEAFF
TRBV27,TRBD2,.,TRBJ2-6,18,TGTGCCAGCAGTTCTCAATTGACGGGAGGGCCTGGGGCCAACGTCCTGACTTTC,CASSSQLTGGPGANVLTF
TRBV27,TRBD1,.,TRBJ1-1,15,TGTGCCAGCAGGTCCCGACAGGGTGTGGACACTGAAGCTTTCTTT,CASRSRQGVDTEAFF
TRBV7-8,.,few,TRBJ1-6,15,TGTGCCAGCAGCTTGGGGGGCTCCTATAATTCACCCCTCCACTTT,CASSLGGSYNSPLHF
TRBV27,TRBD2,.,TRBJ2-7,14,TGTGCCAGCAGTTTAACTAGCGGGGGTCCCGAGCAGTACTTC,CASSLTSGGPEQYF
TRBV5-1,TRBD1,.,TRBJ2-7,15,TGCGCCAGCAGAGGGGGAACAGGGGGCCGGTCCGAGCAGTACTTC,CASRGGTGGRSEQYF
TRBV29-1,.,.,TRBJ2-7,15,TGCAGCGTTGAAGAGGCGGGGGGACAGACCTACGAGCAGTACTTC,CSVEEAGGQTYEQYF
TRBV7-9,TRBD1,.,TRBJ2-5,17,TGTGCCAGCAGCTCCGGGACAGGGGGCCTTATCCAAGAGACCCAGTACTTC,CASSSGTGGLIQETQYF
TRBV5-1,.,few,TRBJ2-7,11,TGCGCCAGCAGCTCAGACTACGAGCAGTACTTC,CASSSDYEQYF
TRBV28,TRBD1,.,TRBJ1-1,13,TGTGCCAGCAGCCCGGGGACAGGGTCTGAAGCTTTCTTT,CASSPGTGSEAFF
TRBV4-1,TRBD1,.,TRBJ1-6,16,TGCGCCAGCAGCCAAAGGCCGGGACAGCTCGCAACACCCCTCCACTTT,CASSQRPGQLATPLHF
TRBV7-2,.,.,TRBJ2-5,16,TGTGCCAGCAGCTTAGTAACTGGGCCCAGAAAAGAGACCCAGTACTTC,CASSLVTGPRKETQYF
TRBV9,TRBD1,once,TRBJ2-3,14,TGTGCCAGCAGCGTAGAGGGGGCGCGGGATACGCAGTATTTT,CASSVEGARDTQYF
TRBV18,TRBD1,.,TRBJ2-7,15,TGTGCCAGCTACCTTAGACAGGGAACCTCCTACGAGCAGTACTTC,CASYLRQGTSYEQYF
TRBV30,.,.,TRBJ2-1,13,TGTGCCTGGGGCCCGGGACTCGGAAATGAGCAGTTCTTC,CAWGPGLGNEQFF
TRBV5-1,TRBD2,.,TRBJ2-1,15,TGCGCCAGCAGCTTGGAACTAGCGGGAGGGAATGAGCAGTTCTTC,CASSLELAGGNEQFF
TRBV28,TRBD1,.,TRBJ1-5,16,TGTGCCAGCAGTTCCTCCGGACAGGTTAATGGTCAGCCCCAGCATTTT,CASSSSGQVNGQPQHF